This T cell receptor (beta chain) was captured by sequencing in a study of blood T cell repertoires in COVID-19. Study-level background: Samples taken during acute and convalescent COVID-19 were collected in the United States, Italy and Spain.

Sequenced by immunoSEQ multiplex PCR; TCRdb stores in-frame clones only, minus some. The table lists around 250,000 clones, 75% to 90% of them singletons, with over 0.75% in the top ten. Germline V gene sequence: CDR1 SGDLS, CDR2 YYNGEE. Trimming removed 0 bases from V and 3 bases from J, with 12 bases in between. This CDR3 is built from 15 residues. In terms of age and location, participants ranged from roughly 18 to 95 years and lived in about two dozen US areas. Material for sequencing was PBMCs or T cells enriched from blood (not recorded which). The receptor comes from a man aged 50 or older who had been exposed to COVID-19. The chain employs TRBV9 and TRBJ1-1; D call uncertain. The CDR3 region is CASSVAGSRDTEAFF. The CDR3 nucleotides read TGTGCCAGCAGCGTAGCCGGGTCACGGGACACTGAAGCTTTCTTT.